The entry below describes one T cell receptor beta chain. The antigen remains undetermined. The protocol was immunoSEQ multiplex PCR, while the TCRdb copy is restricted to in-frame clones and leaves out a portion. Of about 130,000 clones detected, 80% to 90% appear once; the ten largest clones hold about 1.9%. Investigators sourced approximately 2 micrograms of genomic DNA from cryopreserved PBMCs for TCR beta libraries. Germline V gene lookup returns CDR1 MNHEY and CDR2 SMNVEV (reference sequence). V dropped 1 base and J dropped 2 bases, with 15 bases sitting between them. The CDR3 spans 17 residues. The data are from a study of cytotoxic CD8 clonotypes in ibrutinib-treated CLL. Study-wide points: Exceeding age-matched healthy donors, baseline clonality also tracked the counts of circulating CD8+ T cells. The clonality rise at ibrutinib response reflected private clonotype expansion.

The sequence was collected from a human donor with chronic lymphocytic leukemia. The chain uses TRBV27 and TRBJ1-5; weak D call: TRBD1 (5 bases). The sequencing here drew on PBMCs, taken after 24 months of ibrutinib treatment. CDR3: CASSLWSGQGGNQPQHF. The CDR3 bases are TGTGCCAGCAGTTTATGGAGTGGCCAGGGCGGCAATCAGCCCCAGCATTTT.